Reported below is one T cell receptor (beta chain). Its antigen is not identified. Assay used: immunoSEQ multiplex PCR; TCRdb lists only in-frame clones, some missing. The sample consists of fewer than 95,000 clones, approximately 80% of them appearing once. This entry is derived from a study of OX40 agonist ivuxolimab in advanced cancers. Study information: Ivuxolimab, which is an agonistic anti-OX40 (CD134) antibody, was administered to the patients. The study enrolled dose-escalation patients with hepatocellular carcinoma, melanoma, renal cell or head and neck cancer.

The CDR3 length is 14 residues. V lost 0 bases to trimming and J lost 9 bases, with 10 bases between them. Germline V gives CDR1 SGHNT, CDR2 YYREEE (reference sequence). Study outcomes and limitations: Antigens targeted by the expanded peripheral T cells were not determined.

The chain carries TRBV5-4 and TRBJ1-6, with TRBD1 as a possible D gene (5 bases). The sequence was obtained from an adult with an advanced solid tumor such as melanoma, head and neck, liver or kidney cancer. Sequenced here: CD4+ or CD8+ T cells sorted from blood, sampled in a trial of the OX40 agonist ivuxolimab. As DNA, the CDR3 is TGTGCCAGCAGCTTGGTGGGGGAAGCTTCACCCCTCCACTTT. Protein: CASSLVGEASPLHF.